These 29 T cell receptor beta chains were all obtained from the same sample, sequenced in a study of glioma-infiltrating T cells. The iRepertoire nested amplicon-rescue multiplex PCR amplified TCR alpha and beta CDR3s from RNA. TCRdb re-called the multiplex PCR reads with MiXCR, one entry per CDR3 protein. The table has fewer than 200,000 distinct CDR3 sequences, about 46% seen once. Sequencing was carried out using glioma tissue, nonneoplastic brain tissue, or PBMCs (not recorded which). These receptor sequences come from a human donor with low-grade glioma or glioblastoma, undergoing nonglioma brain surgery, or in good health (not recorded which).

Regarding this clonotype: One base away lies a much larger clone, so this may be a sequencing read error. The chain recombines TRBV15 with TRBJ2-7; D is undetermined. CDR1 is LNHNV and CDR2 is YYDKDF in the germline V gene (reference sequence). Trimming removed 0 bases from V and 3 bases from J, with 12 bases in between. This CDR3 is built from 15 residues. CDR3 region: CATSRDLPELYEQYF. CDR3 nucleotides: TGTGCCACCAGCAGAGATCTGCCAGAGCTCTACGAGCAGTACTTC.

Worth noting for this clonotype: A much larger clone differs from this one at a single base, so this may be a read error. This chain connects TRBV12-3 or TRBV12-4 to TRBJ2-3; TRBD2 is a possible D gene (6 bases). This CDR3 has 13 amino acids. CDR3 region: CASSLGRLNTKYF. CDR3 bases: TGTGCCAGCAGTTTGGGGAGGTTAAATACGAAGTATTTT.

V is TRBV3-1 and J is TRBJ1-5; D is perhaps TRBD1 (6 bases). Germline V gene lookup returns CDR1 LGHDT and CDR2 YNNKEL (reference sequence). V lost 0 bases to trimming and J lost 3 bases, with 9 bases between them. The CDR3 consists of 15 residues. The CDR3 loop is CASSQDRGNNQPQHF. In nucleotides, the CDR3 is TGTGCCAGCAGCCAAGACAGGGGTAACAATCAGCCCCAGCATTTT.

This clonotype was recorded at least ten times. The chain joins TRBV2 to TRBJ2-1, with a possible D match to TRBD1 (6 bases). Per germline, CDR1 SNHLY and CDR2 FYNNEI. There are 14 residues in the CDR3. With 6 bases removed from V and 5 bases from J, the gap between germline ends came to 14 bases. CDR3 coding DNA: TGTGCCAGCAGGGGGGACCACAGGGACAATGAGCAGTTCTTC. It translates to CASRGDHRDNEQFF.

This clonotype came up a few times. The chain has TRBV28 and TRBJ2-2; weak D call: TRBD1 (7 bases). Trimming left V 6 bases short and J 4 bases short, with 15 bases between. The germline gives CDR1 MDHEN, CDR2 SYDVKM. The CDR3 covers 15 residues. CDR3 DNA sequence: TGTGCCAGCAGCAGCCACAGGGGAGGCACCGGGGAGCTGTTTTTT. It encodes CASSSHRGGTGELFF. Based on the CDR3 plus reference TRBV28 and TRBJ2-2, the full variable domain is DVKVTQSSRYLVKRTGEKVFLECVQDMDHENMFWYRQDPGLGLRLIYFSYDVKMKEKGDIPEGYSVSREKKERFSLILESASTNQTSMYLCASSSHRGGTGELFFGEGSRLTVL.

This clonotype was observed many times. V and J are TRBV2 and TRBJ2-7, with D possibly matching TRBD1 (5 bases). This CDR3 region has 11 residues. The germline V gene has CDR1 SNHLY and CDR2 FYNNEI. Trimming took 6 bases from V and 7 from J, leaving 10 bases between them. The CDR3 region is CASSQGAEQYF. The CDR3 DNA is TGTGCCAGCAGCCAGGGTGCTGAGCAGTACTTC.

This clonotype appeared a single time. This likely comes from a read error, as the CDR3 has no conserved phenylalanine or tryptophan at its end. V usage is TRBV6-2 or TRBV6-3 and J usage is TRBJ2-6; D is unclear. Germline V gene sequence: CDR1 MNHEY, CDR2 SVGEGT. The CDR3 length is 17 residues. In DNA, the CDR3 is TGTGACAGCAGTTACTCTCCCAGACGCTCTGGGGCCAACGTCCTGACTTTA. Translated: CDSSYSPRRSGANVLTL.

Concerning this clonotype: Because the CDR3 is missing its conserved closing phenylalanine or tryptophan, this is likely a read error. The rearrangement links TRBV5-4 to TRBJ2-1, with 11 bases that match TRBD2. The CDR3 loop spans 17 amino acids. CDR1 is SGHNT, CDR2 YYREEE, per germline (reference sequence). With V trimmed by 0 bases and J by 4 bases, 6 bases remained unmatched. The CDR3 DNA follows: TGTGCCAGCAGCTTGGGTGGCGCTAGCGGGGGGTACAATGAGCAGTTCTTG. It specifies CASSLGGASGGYNEQFL.

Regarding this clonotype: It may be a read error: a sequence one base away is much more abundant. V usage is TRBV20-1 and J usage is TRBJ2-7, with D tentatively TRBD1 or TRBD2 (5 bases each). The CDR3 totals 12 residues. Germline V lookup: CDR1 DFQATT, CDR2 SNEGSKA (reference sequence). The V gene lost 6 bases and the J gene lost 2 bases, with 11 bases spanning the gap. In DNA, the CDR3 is TGCAGTGCCGGGACCGGAACCTACGAGCAGTACTTC. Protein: CSAGTGTYEQYF.

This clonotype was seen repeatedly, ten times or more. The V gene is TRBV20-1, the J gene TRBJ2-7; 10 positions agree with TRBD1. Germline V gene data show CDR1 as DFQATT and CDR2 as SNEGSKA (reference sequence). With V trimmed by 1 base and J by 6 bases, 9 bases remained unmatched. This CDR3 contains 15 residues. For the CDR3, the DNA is TGCAGTGCTAGAGTCCGGGACAGGGGTTTAATCGAGCAGTACTTC. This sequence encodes CSARVRDRGLIEQYF.

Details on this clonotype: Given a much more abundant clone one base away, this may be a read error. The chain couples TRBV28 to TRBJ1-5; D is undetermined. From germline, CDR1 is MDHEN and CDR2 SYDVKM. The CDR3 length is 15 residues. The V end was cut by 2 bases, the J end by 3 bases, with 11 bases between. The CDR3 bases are TGTGCCAGCAGTTTACCCTCAGACCTCAATCAGCCCCAGCATTTT. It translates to CASSLPSDLNQPQHF.

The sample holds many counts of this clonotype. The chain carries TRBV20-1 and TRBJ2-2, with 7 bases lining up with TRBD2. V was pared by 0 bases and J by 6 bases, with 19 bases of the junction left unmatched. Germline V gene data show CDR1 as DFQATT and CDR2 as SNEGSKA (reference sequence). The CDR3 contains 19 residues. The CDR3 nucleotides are TGCAGTGCTAGAGAGGGACCGAGCTGGCGGGAGAGGGTATCCGGGGAGCTGTTTTTT. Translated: CSAREGPSWRERVSGELFF.

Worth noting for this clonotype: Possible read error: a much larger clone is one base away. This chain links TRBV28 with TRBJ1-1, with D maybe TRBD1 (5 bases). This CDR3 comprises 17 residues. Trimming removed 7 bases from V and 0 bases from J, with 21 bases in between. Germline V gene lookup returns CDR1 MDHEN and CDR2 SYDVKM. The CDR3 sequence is CASIETRGLSLNTEAFF. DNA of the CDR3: TGTGCCAGCATCGAAACCCGGGGGTTGAGTTTGAACACTGAAGCTTTCTTT.

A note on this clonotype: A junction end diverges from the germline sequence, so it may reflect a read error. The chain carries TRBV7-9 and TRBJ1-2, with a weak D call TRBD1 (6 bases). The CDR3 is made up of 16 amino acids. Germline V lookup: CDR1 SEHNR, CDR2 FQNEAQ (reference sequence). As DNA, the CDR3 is TGTGCCAGCATCTTATCCCAGGGGCGAAGGGACTATGGCTACACCTTC. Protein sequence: CASILSQGRRDYGYTF.

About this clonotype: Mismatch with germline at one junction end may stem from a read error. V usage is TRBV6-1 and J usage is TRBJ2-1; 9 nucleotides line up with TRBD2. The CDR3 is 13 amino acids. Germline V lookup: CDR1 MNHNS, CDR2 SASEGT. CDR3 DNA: TGCGCCACCCAGCGGGAGGTCCGCAATGAGCAGTTCTTC. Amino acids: CATQREVRNEQFF.

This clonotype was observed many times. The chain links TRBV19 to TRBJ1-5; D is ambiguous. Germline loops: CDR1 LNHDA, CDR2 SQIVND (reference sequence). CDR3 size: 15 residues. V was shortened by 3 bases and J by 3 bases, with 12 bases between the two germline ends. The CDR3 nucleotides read TGTGCCAGTAGTATCGGCAGCCCCAACAATCAGCCCCAGCATTTT. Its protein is CASSIGSPNNQPQHF.

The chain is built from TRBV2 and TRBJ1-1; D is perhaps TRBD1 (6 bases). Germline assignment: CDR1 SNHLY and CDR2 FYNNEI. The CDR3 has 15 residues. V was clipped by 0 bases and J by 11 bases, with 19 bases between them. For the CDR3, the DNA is TGTGCCAGCAGTGAAGCGCAAAACAGGGCGCTAAGGGCTTTCTTT. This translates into CASSEAQNRALRAFF.

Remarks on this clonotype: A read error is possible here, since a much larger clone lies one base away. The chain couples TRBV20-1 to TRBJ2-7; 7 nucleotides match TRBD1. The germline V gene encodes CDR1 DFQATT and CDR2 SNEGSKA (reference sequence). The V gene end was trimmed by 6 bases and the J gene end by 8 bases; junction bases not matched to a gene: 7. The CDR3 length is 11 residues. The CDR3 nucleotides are TGCAGTGCCACGACAGGGAAACAGCAGTACTTC. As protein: CSATTGKQQYF.

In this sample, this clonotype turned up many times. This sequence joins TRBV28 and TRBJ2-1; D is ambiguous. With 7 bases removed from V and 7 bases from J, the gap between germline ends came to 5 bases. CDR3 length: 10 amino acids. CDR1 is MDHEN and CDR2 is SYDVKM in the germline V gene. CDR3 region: CASTGNEQFF. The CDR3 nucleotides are TGTGCCAGCACAGGAAATGAGCAGTTCTTC.

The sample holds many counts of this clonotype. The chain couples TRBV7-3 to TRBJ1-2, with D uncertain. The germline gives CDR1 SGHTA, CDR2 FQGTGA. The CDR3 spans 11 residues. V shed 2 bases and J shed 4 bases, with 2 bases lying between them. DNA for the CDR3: TGTGCCAGCAGCTTACGCTATGGCTACACCTTC. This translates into CASSLRYGYTF.

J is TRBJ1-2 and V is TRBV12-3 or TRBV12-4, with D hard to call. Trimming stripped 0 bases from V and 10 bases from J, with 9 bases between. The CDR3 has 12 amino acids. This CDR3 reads CASSLAGNSYTF. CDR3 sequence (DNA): TGTGCCAGCAGTTTAGCGGGAAACTCCTACACCTTC.

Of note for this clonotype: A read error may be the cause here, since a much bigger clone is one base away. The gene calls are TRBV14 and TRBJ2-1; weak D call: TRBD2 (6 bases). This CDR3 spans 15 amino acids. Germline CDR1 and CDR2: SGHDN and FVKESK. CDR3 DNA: TGTGCCAGCAGCCAGACTAGAGGATCCTACAATGGGCAGTTCTTC. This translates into CASSQTRGSYNGQFF.

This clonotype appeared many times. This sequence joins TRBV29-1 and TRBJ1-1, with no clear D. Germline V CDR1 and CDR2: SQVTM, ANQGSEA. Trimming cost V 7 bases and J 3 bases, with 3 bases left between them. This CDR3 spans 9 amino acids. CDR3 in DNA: TGCAGCGCCGACACTGAAGCTTTCTTT. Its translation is CSADTEAFF.

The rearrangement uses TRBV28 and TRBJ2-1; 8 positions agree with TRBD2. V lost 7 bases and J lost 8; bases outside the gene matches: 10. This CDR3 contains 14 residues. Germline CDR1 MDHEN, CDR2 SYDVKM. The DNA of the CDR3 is TGTGCCAGCACCCCCGGGGGGGCCGCCTATGAGCAGTTCTTC. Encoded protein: CASTPGGAAYEQFF.

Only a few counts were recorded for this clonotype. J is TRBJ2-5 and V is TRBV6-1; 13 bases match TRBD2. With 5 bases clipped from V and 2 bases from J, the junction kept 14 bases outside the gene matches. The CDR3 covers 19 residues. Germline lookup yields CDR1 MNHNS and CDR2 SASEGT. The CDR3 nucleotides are TGTGCCAGCAGTTCCACACCGGAACTAGCGGGAGGGAAGCAAGAGACCCAGTACTTC. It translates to CASSSTPELAGGKQETQYF.

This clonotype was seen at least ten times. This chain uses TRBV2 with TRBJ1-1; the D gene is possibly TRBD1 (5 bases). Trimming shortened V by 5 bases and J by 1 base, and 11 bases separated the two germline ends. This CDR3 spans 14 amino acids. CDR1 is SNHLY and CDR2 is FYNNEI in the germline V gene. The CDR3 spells CASSLYGTNTEAFF. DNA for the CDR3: TGTGCCAGCAGTCTATATGGGACGAACACTGAAGCTTTCTTT.

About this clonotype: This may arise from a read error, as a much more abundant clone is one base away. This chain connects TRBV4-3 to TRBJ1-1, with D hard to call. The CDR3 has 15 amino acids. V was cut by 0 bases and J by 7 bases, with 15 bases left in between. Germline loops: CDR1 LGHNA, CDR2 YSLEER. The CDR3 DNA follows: TGCGCCAGCAGCCAAGAACCCGCGGGGTGGAGTGAAGCTTTCTTT. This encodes CASSQEPAGWSEAFF.

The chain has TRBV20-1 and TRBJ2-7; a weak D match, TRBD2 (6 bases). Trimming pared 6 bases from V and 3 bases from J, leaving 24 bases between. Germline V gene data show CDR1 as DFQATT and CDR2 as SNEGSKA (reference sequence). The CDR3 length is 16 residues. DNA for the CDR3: TGCAGTGCAAGCCCGGGTAGGCTAGCGCGAAGCTACGAGCAGTACTTC. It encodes CSASPGRLARSYEQYF.

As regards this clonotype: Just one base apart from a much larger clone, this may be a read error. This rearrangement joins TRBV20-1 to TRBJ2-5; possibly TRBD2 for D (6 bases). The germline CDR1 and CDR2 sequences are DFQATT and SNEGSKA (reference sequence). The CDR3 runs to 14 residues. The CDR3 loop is CSANRLGTQETQCF. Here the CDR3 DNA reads TGCAGTGCGAATCGACTAGGGACGCAGGAGACCCAGTGCTTC.